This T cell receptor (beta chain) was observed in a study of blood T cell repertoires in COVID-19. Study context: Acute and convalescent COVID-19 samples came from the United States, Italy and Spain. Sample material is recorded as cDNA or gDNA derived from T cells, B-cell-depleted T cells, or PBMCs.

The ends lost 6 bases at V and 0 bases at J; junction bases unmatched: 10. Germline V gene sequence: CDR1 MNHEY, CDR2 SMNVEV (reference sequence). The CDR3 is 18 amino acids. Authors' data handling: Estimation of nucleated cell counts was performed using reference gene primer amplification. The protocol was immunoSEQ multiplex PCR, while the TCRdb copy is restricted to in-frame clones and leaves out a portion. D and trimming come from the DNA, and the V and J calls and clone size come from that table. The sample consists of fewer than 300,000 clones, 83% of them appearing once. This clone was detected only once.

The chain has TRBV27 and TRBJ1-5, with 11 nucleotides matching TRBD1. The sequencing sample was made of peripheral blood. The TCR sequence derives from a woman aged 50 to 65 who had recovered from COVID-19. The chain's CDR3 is CASSARGQGVHSNQPQHF. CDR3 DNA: TGTGCCAGCAGCGCGCGGGGACAGGGGGTACATAGCAATCAGCCCCAGCATTTT.